A selection of T cell receptor beta chains follows, all from one sample in a study of T cell repertoires in cytomegalovirus infection. TCRdb re-called the reads through MiXCR, storing one row per CDR3 protein. This table has over 300,000 distinct CDR3 sequences, 17% appearing once. Sequencing input: PBMCs. The receptors derive from a human donor in good health (CMV status not recorded). Some clones in this sample may be carry-over from other donors' samples. Each CDR3 is given with its conserved first and last residue. A D gene is named only where the DNA matches it firmly. The size entry is marked missing in some rows and otherwise reads once, few, many or a size class.

TRBJ1-1	-	TRBV6-1	few	TGTGCCAGCAGAGAGACCATTGGGAACACTGAAGCTTTCTTT	CASRETIGNTEAFF
TRBJ2-2	TRBD1	TRBV15	many	TGTGCCACCAGCAGAGGAGGGACAGGGGGCTCGGCCGGGGAGCTGTTTTTT	CATSRGGTGGSAGELFF
TRBJ1-1	-	TRBV20-1	few	TGCAGTGCTAGAGATGGGGGGGCCACTGAAGCTTTCTTT	CSARDGGATEAFF
TRBJ2-5	TRBD2	TRBV12-3/TRBV12-4	many	TGTGCCAGCAGTTTAGGGACTAGCGGTACGGAGACCCAGTACTTC	CASSLGTSGTETQYF
TRBJ2-7	-	TRBV7-9	few	TGTGCCAGCATAGCGAATTGGGACGAGCAGTACTTC	CASIANWDEQYF
TRBJ2-1	TRBD2	TRBV4-2	-	TGTGCCAGCAGCCAAAGCCCTAGCGGTGACAATGAGCAGTTCTTC	CASSQSPSGDNEQFF
TRBJ1-5	-	TRBV19	few	TGTGCCAGTAGTCCACAGGTCGATCAGCCCCAGCATTTT	CASSPQVDQPQHF
TRBJ2-1	-	TRBV6-5	many	TGTGCCAGCAGTTACATGGGGGGTGGCAATGAGCAGTTCTTC	CASSYMGGGNEQFF
TRBJ1-5	TRBD1	TRBV28	-	TGTGCCAGCAGTCCACCGACAGGGCTAGGACAGCCCCAGCATTTT	CASSPPTGLGQPQHF
TRBJ2-5	-	TRBV10-3	-	TGTGCCATCAGTGAGGGTCGGACGGGGACTCAAGAGACCCAGTACTTC	CAISEGRTGTQETQYF
TRBJ1-2	-	TRBV28	many	TGTGCCAGCAAAGGGAACTATGGCTACACCTTC	CASKGNYGYTF
TRBJ2-3	TRBD1	TRBV7-8	many	TGTGCCAGCACCCTGGGACAGGCTCGCACAGATACGCAGTATTTT	CASTLGQARTDTQYF
TRBJ2-7	-	TRBV5-8	-	TGTGCCAGCAGCTTGTATGCGGGAACCTACGAGCAGTACTTC	CASSLYAGTYEQYF
TRBJ2-3	-	TRBV7-9	-	TGTGCCACCACCCCTTCTACAGATACGCAGTATTTT	CATTPSTDTQYF
TRBJ1-5	-	TRBV23-1	few	TGCGCCAGCAGTCTAGAGGACAGACCTAGCAATCAGCCCCAGCATTTT	CASSLEDRPSNQPQHF
TRBJ1-6	-	TRBV7-9	many	TGTGCCAGCAGCTCGTCCAATTCACCCCTCCACTTT	CASSSSNSPLHF
TRBJ2-1	-	TRBV6-2/TRBV6-3	many	TGTGCCAGCAGTTCCCCGGGCATCAATGAGCAGTTCTTC	CASSSPGINEQFF
TRBJ1-1	-	TRBV4-1	once	TGCGCCAGCAGCCAAACCGGAAAGGTCTCGGGAGCTTTCTTT	CASSQTGKVSGAFF
TRBJ2-2	-	TRBV4-1	-	TGCGCCAGCAGCCAAGTCGATCTGGTGGCCGGGGAGCTGTTTTTT	CASSQVDLVAGELFF
TRBJ2-5	TRBD1	TRBV4-1	few	TGCGCCAGCAGACAATACGGACAGGCCCTCGGACAGACCCAGTACTTC	CASRQYGQALGQTQYF
TRBJ2-2	TRBD1	TRBV12-3/TRBV12-4	many	TGTGCCAGCAGTCCTAGGGGACAGGCCAACACCGGGGAGCTGTTTTTT	CASSPRGQANTGELFF
TRBJ2-2	-	TRBV4-2	-	TGTGCCAGCACCCGACAACCTCAACTAGACAACACCGGGGAGCTGTTTTTT	CASTRQPQLDNTGELFF
TRBJ2-7	TRBD1	TRBV6-5	-	TGTGCCAGCAGTTACTCGAGACAGGGGGCTTACGAGCAGTACTTC	CASSYSRQGAYEQYF
TRBJ2-7	-	TRBV7-2	many	TGTGCCAGCAGCTTAGGCGCTGGACCTACCTACGAGCAGTACTTC	CASSLGAGPTYEQYF
TRBJ2-5	-	TRBV11-2	-	TGTGCCAGCAGCTTAGTGTGGACTGATCAAGAGACCCAGTACTTC	CASSLVWTDQETQYF
TRBJ2-3	TRBD1	TRBV7-2	many	TGTGCCAGCAGCCAGGGACAGGAGACCACAGATACGCAGTATTTT	CASSQGQETTDTQYF
TRBJ1-2	-	TRBV18	-	TGTGCCAGCTCACCCGACAGTCCGCTTGTCTCTGGCTACACCTTC	CASSPDSPLVSGYTF
TRBJ2-1	TRBD2	TRBV6-5	-	TGTGCCAGCAGAACCGGGATTAGCGGGACCTACAATGAGCAGTTCTTC	CASRTGISGTYNEQFF
TRBJ1-2	TRBD1	TRBV20-1	-	TGCAGTGCGCCGGATAGACAGGGATTGGCTGGCTACACCTTC	CSAPDRQGLAGYTF
TRBJ2-2	-	TRBV7-2	many	TGTGCCAGCAGCTTAGTTCGCAACACCGGGGAGCTGTTTTTT	CASSLVRNTGELFF
TRBJ1-4	TRBD1	TRBV20-1	-	TGCAGTGCTAGCCCCACAGGGGGCTCTGAAAAACTGTTTTTT	CSASPTGGSEKLFF
TRBJ2-7	TRBD2	TRBV7-8	many	TGTGCCAGCAGCCTTCAATCACTAGCGGGGGCCTCCTACGAGCAGTACTTC	CASSLQSLAGASYEQYF
TRBJ2-2	-	TRBV18	-	TGTGCCAGCTCACCACGGGAAATGGACACCGGGGAGCTGTTTTTT	CASSPREMDTGELFF